Detailed here is one T cell receptor beta chain. What it recognizes is unknown. This record belongs to a study of long-term antiretroviral therapy in people with HIV. General study findings and limits: The repertoire was dominated at all time points by clones expanded before ART. Post-ART samples showed increased diversity that remained below transplant donor control levels. Whereas controls had wider CDR3 length ranges, HIV repertoires had narrower ones.

Per germline, CDR1 KGHSH and CDR2 LQKENI. The CDR3 contains 15 residues. V gave up 6 bases and J gave up 3 bases; unmatched junction bases: 6. Researchers report immunoSEQ v3.0 was run at survey level. The table came from immunoSEQ multiplex PCR; TCRdb's copy has only in-frame clones and leaves some out. The table includes about 50,000 clones, around 84% detected once. Two or more post-ART PBMC samples, plus at least one pre-ART sample, were available for each donor. The chain carries TRBV18 and TRBJ2-1, with 9 bases identical to TRBD1. Source: unsorted PBMCs, taken 0.8 years after starting antiretroviral therapy. The receptor comes from a woman aged 18-29 years with HIV. In DNA form, the CDR3 reads TGTGCCAGCTCCCACCGGGACAGGGTCTACAATGAGCAGTTCTTC. Translated, it gives CASSHRDRVYNEQFF.